One sample yielded the 24 T cell receptor beta chains listed below, sequenced in a study of T cell responses to AZD1222 COVID-19 vaccine. Data came from immunoSEQ multiplex PCR; TCRdb stores just in-frame clones and leaves some out. The sample lists roughly 140,000 clones, about 90% occurring once. The specimen was peripheral blood, collected 28 days after the second AZD1222 dose. These receptors were obtained from an adult who received the AZD1222 COVID-19 vaccine.

The CDR3, as DNA: TGTGCCAGCAGCTCGACACAGCTAGGGGCTTTCTTT. This sequence encodes CASSSTQLGAFF. The J gene is TRBJ1-1, the V gene TRBV7-2; D is uncertain. V was clipped by 4 bases and J by 11 bases, with 14 bases between them. CDR1 SGHTA and CDR2 FQGNSA come from the germline V gene. The CDR3 loop spans 12 amino acids. Complete variable domain (other parts from reference TRBV7-2 and TRBJ1-1): GAGVSQSPSNKVTEKGKDVELRCDPISGHTALYWYRQSLGQGLEFLIYFQGNSAPDKSGLPSDRFSAERTGGSVSTLTIQRTQQEDSAVYLCASSSTQLGAFFGQGTRLTVV.

The CDR3: CASSLGLSNEQFF. The CDR3 DNA is TGTGCCAGCAGCTTGGGCCTCTCCAATGAGCAGTTCTTC. V is TRBV5-4 and J is TRBJ2-1; D is unresolved. Germline loops: CDR1 SGHNT, CDR2 YYREEE (reference sequence). The V gene lost 0 bases and the J gene lost 6 bases, with 7 bases spanning the gap. The CDR3 is made up of 13 amino acids.

The chain couples TRBV27 to TRBJ2-1; D uncertain. The CDR3 runs to 13 residues. Looked up from germline, CDR1 is MNHEY and CDR2 is SMNVEV (reference sequence). V gave up 3 bases and J gave up 8 bases, with 11 bases separating them. CDR3 bases: TGTGCCAGCAGTTTTGGAGTAAGCTATGAGCAGTTCTTC. Encoded protein: CASSFGVSYEQFF.

V gene TRBV7-3 combines with J gene TRBJ2-2, with D unresolved. This CDR3 spans 16 amino acids. From germline, CDR1 is SGHTA and CDR2 FQGTGA. V was pared by 5 bases and J by 0 bases, with 13 bases between. CDR3 sequence: CASSLQPPANTGELFF. CDR3 nucleotides: TGTGCCAGCAGCCTCCAACCACCTGCGAACACCGGGGAGCTGTTTTTT. Filled out from reference TRBV7-3 and TRBJ2-2, the complete variable domain reads GAGVSQTPSNKVTEKGKYVELRCDPISGHTALYWYRQSLGQGPEFLIYFQGTGAADDSGLPNDRFFAVRPEGSVSTLKIQRTERGDSAVYLCASSLQPPANTGELFFGEGSRLTVL.

The chain employs TRBV20-1 and TRBJ2-3; TRBD1 matches 9 bases. Looked up from germline, CDR1 is DFQATT and CDR2 is SNEGSKA (reference sequence). V was pared by 3 bases and J by 2 bases, with 6 bases of the junction left unmatched. The CDR3 extends over 15 amino acids. CDR3 protein: CSASEWTGVTDTQYF. CDR3 in DNA: TGCAGTGCTAGTGAGTGGACAGGGGTCACAGATACGCAGTATTTT.

The genes are TRBV7-3 and TRBJ2-1; 8 bases match TRBD1. The junction had 10 bases not matched to a gene; V was cut back by 3 bases and J by 9 bases. The germline CDR1 and CDR2 sequences are SGHTA and FQGTGA. The CDR3 length is 15 residues. The CDR3 DNA reads TGTGCCAGCAGCTTCTCAGGGGGCGAAAGAAGTGAGCAGTTCTTC. Protein: CASSFSGGERSEQFF.

Written as DNA, the CDR3 is TGTGCCAGCAGTGAATATGGGCCTCAGCCCCAGCATTTT. Its protein product is CASSEYGPQPQHF. V gene TRBV2 combines with J gene TRBJ1-5; D is ambiguous. CDR1 is SNHLY, CDR2 FYNNEI, per germline. The V end was cut by 2 bases, the J end by 6 bases, with 8 bases between. The CDR3 contains 13 residues.

This clone has only a few counts. The V call is TRBV7-2, the J call TRBJ2-7; the D is unclear. CDR1 is SGHTA, CDR2 FQGNSA, per germline. The CDR3 length is 11 residues. The V and J ends lost 3 bases and 5 bases respectively, with 5 bases between them. CDR3 sequence: CASSLANEQYF. Here the CDR3 DNA reads TGTGCCAGCAGCTTGGCTAACGAGCAGTACTTC.

Only one count was recorded for this clone. This sequence joins TRBV19 and TRBJ1-2, with a possible D match to TRBD1 (6 bases). This CDR3 contains 16 residues. Germline V gene data show CDR1 as LNHDA and CDR2 as SQIVND (reference sequence). Trimming stripped 7 bases from V and 5 bases from J, with 23 bases between. CDR3 sequence reads: CASTFSGTLVSYGYTF. CDR3 coding DNA: TGTGCCAGTACCTTTTCCGGGACATTAGTCTCATATGGCTACACCTTC. Full variable domain (outside the CDR3, taken from reference TRBV19 and TRBJ1-2): DGGITQSPKYLFRKEGQNVTLSCEQNLNHDAMYWYRQDPGQGLRLIYYSQIVNDFQKGDIAEGYSVSREKKESFPLTVTSAQKNPTAFYLCASTFSGTLVSYGYTFGSGTRLTVV.

The chain joins TRBV7-9 to TRBJ2-1; the D is unclear. Trimming left V 2 bases short and J 9 bases short, with 8 bases between. The CDR3 has 12 amino acids. Germline CDR1 is SEHNR and CDR2 is FQNEAQ (reference sequence). CDR3 bases: TGTGCCAGCAGCTTAACGGCTATTGAGCAGTTCTTC. Translating gives CASSLTAIEQFF.

J is TRBJ1-4 and V is TRBV4-2, with D perhaps matching TRBD1 (5 bases). CDR1 and CDR2 (germline): LGHNA, YNFKEQ. The CDR3 extends over 15 amino acids. With 5 bases removed from V and 3 bases from J, the gap between germline ends came to 13 bases. This chain's CDR3 is CASSSLGEANEKLFF. As DNA, the CDR3 is TGTGCCAGCAGCTCCCTGGGGGAGGCTAATGAAAAACTGTTTTTT.

CDR3 sequence (DNA): TGTGCCAGCAGCTTAGCGGGGGTAGGGATCCTCTCTGGAAACACCATATATTTT. Encoded protein: CASSLAGVGILSGNTIYF. The V call is TRBV7-6, the J call TRBJ1-3, with D possibly TRBD1 on 5 matching bases. This CDR3 spans 18 amino acids. Germline V gene sequence: CDR1 SGHVS, CDR2 FNYEAQ. Deletions cut 0 bases from V and 0 bases from J, with 15 bases between.

The chain joins TRBV28 to TRBJ2-5; maybe TRBD1 (5 bases). There are 13 residues in the CDR3. V was clipped by 6 bases and J by 5 bases, with 13 bases between them. CDR1 and CDR2 (germline): MDHEN, SYDVKM. CDR3 DNA: TGTGCCAGCAGGTCTACAGGAGTGGAGACCCAGTACTTC. It encodes CASRSTGVETQYF.

This clone was seen only once. Written as DNA, the CDR3 is TGTGCCAGTAGTCTCCCCGGAGCCGGGGAGCTGTTTTTT. Protein product: CASSLPGAGELFF. The chain links TRBV19 to TRBJ2-2; D uncertain. This CDR3 spans 13 amino acids. Germline values: CDR1 LNHDA, CDR2 SQIVND (reference sequence). Trimming pared 5 bases from V and 6 bases from J, leaving 10 bases between.

The genes are TRBV5-1 and TRBJ2-1; D gene uncertain. V shed 0 bases and J shed 0 bases, with 7 bases lying between them. Looked up from germline, CDR1 is SGHRS and CDR2 is YFSETQ. This CDR3 is 15 amino acids long. In nucleotides, the CDR3 is TGCGCCAGCAGCTTGGACGCTACCTCCTACAATGAGCAGTTCTTC. Protein: CASSLDATSYNEQFF.

The V call is TRBV18, the J call TRBJ1-2; D call uncertain. V dropped 3 bases and J dropped 2 bases, with 10 bases sitting between them. Germline loops: CDR1 KGHSH, CDR2 LQKENI. The CDR3 consists of 14 residues. The CDR3 loop is CASSPQKRNYGYTF. CDR3 sequence (DNA): TGTGCCAGCTCACCCCAAAAAAGAAACTATGGCTACACCTTC. The whole variable domain, remainder taken from reference TRBV18 and TRBJ1-2, is NAGVMQNPRHLVRRRGQEARLRCSPMKGHSHVYWYRQLPEEGLKFMVYLQKENIIDESGMPKERFSAEFPKEGPSILRIQQVVRGDSAAYFCASSPQKRNYGYTFGSGTRLTVV.

The chain couples TRBV5-4 to TRBJ1-6; no reliable D call. V dropped 0 bases and J dropped 10 bases, with 11 bases sitting between them. The germline gives CDR1 SGHNT, CDR2 YYREEE (reference sequence). There are 14 residues in the CDR3. As DNA, the CDR3 is TGTGCCAGCAGCTTGGCTGTGAATTTGTCACCCCTCCACTTT. It translates to CASSLAVNLSPLHF.

The chain recombines TRBV30 with TRBJ2-1, with 11 bases lining up with TRBD2. This CDR3 is 14 amino acids long. Germline trimming cut 4 bases from V and 3 bases from J; bases unmatched to any gene: 2. Looked up from germline, CDR1 is GTSNPN and CDR2 is SVGIG (reference sequence). The CDR3 loop is CAWTGTSGYNEQFF. The CDR3 DNA sequence: TGTGCCTGGACCGGGACTAGCGGCTACAATGAGCAGTTCTTC. Combining the CDR3 with reference TRBV30 and TRBJ2-1 gives the whole variable domain SQTIHQWPATLVQPVGSPLSLECTVEGTSNPNLYWYRQAAGRGLQLLFYSVGIGQISSEVPQNLSASRPQDRQFILSSKKLLLSDSGFYLCAWTGTSGYNEQFFGPGTRLTVL.

The V and J genes are TRBV6-6 and TRBJ1-1; D is undetermined. With 5 bases removed from V and 6 bases from J, the gap between germline ends came to 28 bases. This CDR3 region has 18 residues. The V gene's germline CDR1 is MNHNY and CDR2 SVGAGI (reference sequence). The CDR3 sequence: CASSLESASEGLAAEAFF. The CDR3 bases are TGTGCCAGCAGTCTCGAATCAGCCTCCGAAGGGCTAGCTGCTGAAGCTTTCTTT.

The V gene is TRBV5-1, the J gene TRBJ2-5; a possible D gene is TRBD1 (6 bases). The CDR3 is 16 residues long. Trimming removed 4 bases from V and 0 bases from J, with 16 bases in between. CDR1 is SGHRS, CDR2 YFSETQ, per germline. The CDR3 loop is CASSPGNTGYQETQYF. For the CDR3, the DNA is TGCGCCAGCAGCCCGGGGAATACAGGGTACCAAGAGACCCAGTACTTC. The full variable domain, in which reference TRBV5-1 and TRBJ2-5 provide the parts outside the CDR3, is KAGVTQTPRYLIKTRGQQVTLSCSPISGHRSVSWYQQTPGQGLQFLFEYFSETQRNKGNFPGRFSGRQFSNSRSEMNVSTLELGDSALYLCASSPGNTGYQETQYFGPGTRLLVL.

The rearrangement joins TRBV28 to TRBJ2-5, with 7 bases identical to TRBD2. Germline V gives CDR1 MDHEN, CDR2 SYDVKM. V lost 2 bases to trimming and J lost 2 bases; unmatched junction nucleotides: 5. This CDR3 has 15 residues. The CDR3: CASSLNSGAQETQYF. The CDR3 DNA reads as TGTGCCAGCAGTTTAAACAGCGGGGCTCAAGAGACCCAGTACTTC.

The J gene is TRBJ2-3, the V gene TRBV19; D ambiguous. Trimming stripped 4 bases from V and 7 bases from J, with 9 bases between. The germline gives CDR1 LNHDA, CDR2 SQIVND (reference sequence). The CDR3 covers 12 residues. This CDR3 reads CASSTSQYTQYF. For the CDR3, the DNA is TGTGCCAGTAGTACCTCCCAGTATACGCAGTATTTT.

The rearrangement links TRBV7-9 to TRBJ2-1; D is ambiguous. Trimming cost V 0 bases and J 8 bases, with 2 bases left between them. CDR1 and CDR2 from the germline V gene are SEHNR and FQNEAQ (reference sequence). The length of the CDR3 is 11 residues. CDR3 sequence: CASSLAHEQFF. The CDR3 coding sequence is TGTGCCAGCAGCTTAGCCCATGAGCAGTTCTTC. The whole variable domain, filled in from reference TRBV7-9 and TRBJ2-1, reads DTGVSQNPRHKITKRGQNVTFRCDPISEHNRLYWYRQTLGQGPEFLTYFQNEAQLEKSRLLSDRFSAERPKGSFSTLEIQRTEQGDSAMYLCASSLAHEQFFGPGTRLTVL.

This clone was observed a single time. The V gene is TRBV9, the J gene TRBJ1-2; unclear D gene. Trimming removed 3 bases at V and 4 bases at J, with 10 bases between. The CDR3 sequence is 13 residues long. Per the germline V gene, CDR1 is SGDLS and CDR2 is YYNGEE. The CDR3, as DNA: TGTGCCAGCAGCGCATCGGGGATCTATGGCTACACCTTC. Translating gives CASSASGIYGYTF.